This T cell receptor (beta chain) was identified in a study of CD8+ T cells in alopecia areata. Regarding the study as a whole: Lesional scalp, notably in alopecia totalis/universalis, had clonality above that of normal scalp.

Extracted RNA was reverse transcribed, and the resulting cDNA served as sequencing template. Profiling relied on immunoSEQ multiplex PCR, and the TCRdb table lists in-frame clones only, not all of them. The sample shows hundreds of thousands of clones, about two thirds of them seen only once. Germline CDR1 and CDR2: MGHDK and SYGVNS. With 0 bases removed from V and 4 bases from J, the gap between germline ends came to 12 bases. The CDR3 is 15 amino acids. A note on this clone: Antigen: not known.

Specimen: CD4+ T cells sorted from blood, collected at week 0. This TCR derives from a human donor with alopecia areata. This rearrangement joins TRBV25-1 to TRBJ1-2, with D unclear. CDR3 sequence reads: CASSEYKAGGYGYTF. The CDR3 DNA reads as TGTGCCAGCAGTGAATATAAGGCTGGAGGCTATGGCTACACCTTC.